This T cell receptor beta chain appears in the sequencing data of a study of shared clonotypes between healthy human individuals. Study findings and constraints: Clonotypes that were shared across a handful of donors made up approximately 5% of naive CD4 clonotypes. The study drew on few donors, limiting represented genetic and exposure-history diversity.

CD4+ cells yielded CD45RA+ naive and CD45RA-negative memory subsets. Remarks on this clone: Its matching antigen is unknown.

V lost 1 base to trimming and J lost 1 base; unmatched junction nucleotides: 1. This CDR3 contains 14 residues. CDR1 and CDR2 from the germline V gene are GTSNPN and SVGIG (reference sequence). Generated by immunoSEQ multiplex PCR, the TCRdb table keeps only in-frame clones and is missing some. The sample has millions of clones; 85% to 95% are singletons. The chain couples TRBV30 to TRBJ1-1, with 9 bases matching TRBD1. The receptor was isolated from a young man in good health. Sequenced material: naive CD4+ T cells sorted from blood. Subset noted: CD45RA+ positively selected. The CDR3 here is CAWSEGQGNTEAFF. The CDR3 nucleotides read TGTGCCTGGAGTGAGGGACAGGGGAACACTGAAGCTTTCTTT.